A selection of T cell receptor beta chains follows, all from one sample in a study of blood T cell repertoires in COVID-19. Using immunoSEQ multiplex PCR, the repertoire was profiled, and TCRdb retains in-frame clones only, with some absent. The sample lists about 130,000 clones; about 70% were seen once. Sequences were obtained from peripheral blood. Source of these receptors: a man aged 60 to 69 with acute or convalescent COVID-19. Each CDR3 is given with its conserved first and last residue. Each record gives: V gene, J gene, CDR3 protein.

V: TRBV20-1; J: TRBJ2-1; CDR3: CSAIYRNEQFF
V: TRBV10-3; J: TRBJ1-2; CDR3: CAIRQDRGLVGYTF
V: TRBV5-5; J: TRBJ2-3; CDR3: CASSFERYTQYF
V: TRBV18; J: TRBJ2-7; CDR3: CASSPKSSGNHEQYF
V: TRBV7-3; J: TRBJ2-2; CDR3: CASSSSGGADTGELFF
V: TRBV5-1; J: TRBJ2-5; CDR3: CASSLGDYRGYQETQYF
V: TRBV18; J: TRBJ1-2; CDR3: CASSPGQIANYGYTF
V: TRBV10-1; J: TRBJ1-6; CDR3: CASQRDRESPLHF
V: TRBV5-1; J: TRBJ1-1; CDR3: CASSLRTLNTEAFF
V: TRBV19; J: TRBJ2-3; CDR3: CASSTLGATDTQYF
V: TRBV7-2; J: TRBJ2-7; CDR3: CASSPQGTVIYEQYF
V: TRBV2; J: TRBJ2-7; CDR3: CASTRTGLSYEQYF
V: TRBV5-1; J: TRBJ2-5; CDR3: CASSLSLGTGDQETQYF
V: TRBV3-1/TRBV3-2; J: TRBJ2-3; CDR3: CASSQDRSSGGIADTQYF
V: TRBV5-1; J: TRBJ2-5; CDR3: CASGPGQGALKYQETQYF
V: TRBV28; J: TRBJ1-1; CDR3: CASKTEEPGTEAFF
V: TRBV7-6; J: TRBJ1-4; CDR3: CASSSGTGREKLFF
V: TRBV19; J: TRBJ2-3; CDR3: CASSDRGNTDTQYF
V: TRBV6-5; J: TRBJ2-1; CDR3: CASTGLAHNEQFF
V: TRBV5-1; J: TRBJ1-1; CDR3: CASSQQPSIPEAFF
V: TRBV6-2/TRBV6-3; J: TRBJ2-2; CDR3: CASSLGPGLTTGELFF
V: TRBV24-1; J: TRBJ2-1; CDR3: CATSDSGTGGSYNEQFF
V: TRBV7-8; J: TRBJ2-7; CDR3: CASSSLAGGLEQYF
V: TRBV24-1; J: TRBJ2-3; CDR3: CATSDPTTRASTDTQYF
V: TRBV29-1; J: TRBJ2-3; CDR3: CSVERGRIADTQYF
V: TRBV19; J: TRBJ2-3; CDR3: CASSLRTSGSIDTQYF
V: TRBV19; J: TRBJ1-2; CDR3: CASSIRGTERYGYTF
V: TRBV20-1; J: TRBJ2-1; CDR3: CSATAGDEQFF
V: TRBV7-9; J: TRBJ1-1; CDR3: CASSLMDRRTFF
V: TRBV7-9; J: TRBJ1-2; CDR3: CASSLASGRGQVGYTF
V: TRBV7-9; J: TRBJ1-6; CDR3: CASSRRYGGNNSPLHF
V: TRBV7-9; J: TRBJ2-3; CDR3: CASSLVSGSADTQYF
V: TRBV9; J: TRBJ2-2; CDR3: CASQPGTNTGELFF
V: TRBV30; J: TRBJ1-1; CDR3: CAWRLTGTSNTEAFF
V: TRBV27; J: TRBJ1-1; CDR3: CASSLIMAQLNTEAFF
V: TRBV19; J: TRBJ1-1; CDR3: CASSLRQAAQNTEAFF
V: TRBV25-1; J: TRBJ1-1; CDR3: CASSVGTAGNTEAFF